The clone carrying this T cell receptor (beta chain) appeared a single time. The entry originates in a study of technical replicates of blood from a few donors. Some clones are missing from TCRdb's copy, which holds only in-frame ones; the method was immunoSEQ multiplex PCR. The table shows more than 60,000 clones, with approximately 95% occurring only once. Germline assignment: CDR1 SGDLS and CDR2 YYNGEE. The CDR3 totals 13 residues. Trimming took 3 bases from V and 1 from J; bases not matched to a gene: 0. The sample consisted of T cells isolated from PBMCs. The TCR was taken from a human donor in good health. This chain links TRBV9 with TRBJ1-1; 7 nucleotides agree with TRBD1. The CDR3 protein is CASSAGGNTEAFF. CDR3 coding DNA: TGTGCCAGCAGCGCAGGGGGGAACACTGAAGCTTTCTTT.